This T cell receptor beta chain was found in a study of shared clonotypes between healthy human individuals. Across the study: CD4 naive cells filled three plates per donor, CD4 memory three, CD8 naive two and CD8 memory one. Study-level findings and limits: Relative to clonotypes present in all four donors, those not shared had lower generation probabilities.

This CDR3 is 11 amino acids long. The V end was cut by 9 bases, the J end by 0 bases, with 5 bases between. Germline values: CDR1 MNHEY, CDR2 SVGAGI. Only a few counts were recorded for this clone. Its antigen is not known. A CD45RA+ naive subset and a CD45RA-negative memory subset were split from CD4+ cells. Evenly divided among several immunoSEQ plates was the genomic DNA of each subset. Sequencing was performed with immunoSEQ multiplex PCR; in TCRdb, only in-frame clones are kept and a portion is missing. The sample shows millions of clones, over 85% of them seen only once. The receptor's source is a man between 18 and 29 years old in good health. Sequenced material: naive CD4+ T cells sorted from blood. Subset here: CD45RA+ positively selected. V gene TRBV6-5 combines with J gene TRBJ1-2; D not certain. Here the CDR3 DNA reads TGTGCCAGTCTCTCTAACTATGGCTACACCTTC. Encoded protein: CASLSNYGYTF.